This passage covers 16 T cell receptor beta chains from one sample sequenced in a study of OX40 agonist ivuxolimab in advanced cancers. TCRdb's table, derived via immunoSEQ multiplex PCR, lists solely in-frame clones and lacks some. The table includes about 59,000 clones, 84% detected once. The sequencing used CD4+ or CD8+ T cells sorted from blood, collected in a trial of the OX40 agonist ivuxolimab. These receptor sequences come from an adult with an advanced solid tumor such as melanoma, head and neck, liver or kidney cancer.

This sequence joins TRBV9 and TRBJ2-3; D gene uncertain. Germline V lookup: CDR1 SGDLS, CDR2 YYNGEE. V gave up 4 bases and J gave up 0 bases, with 9 bases separating them. This CDR3 is built from 14 residues. As DNA, the CDR3 is TGTGCCAGCAGCTCCCGACCAAGCACAGATACGCAGTATTTT. Encoded protein: CASSSRPSTDTQYF.

This chain links TRBV2 with TRBJ1-1; D is perhaps TRBD1 (5 bases). The V gene lost 6 bases and the J gene lost 4 bases, with 15 bases spanning the gap. The CDR3 totals 14 residues. The germline CDR1 and CDR2 sequences are SNHLY and FYNNEI. In DNA form, the CDR3 reads TGTGCCAGCAGAAGTACTGGACAAAGCACTGAAGCTTTCTTT. This sequence encodes CASRSTGQSTEAFF.

The chain has TRBV5-1 and TRBJ2-2; perhaps D is TRBD1 or TRBD2 (5 bases each). V lost 4 bases and J lost 0, with 10 bases in between. Germline V lookup: CDR1 SGHRS, CDR2 YFSETQ. The CDR3 runs to 15 residues. The CDR3 sequence is CASSLGTSNTGELFF. For the CDR3, the DNA is TGCGCCAGCAGCCTAGGGACGTCGAACACCGGGGAGCTGTTTTTT.

The rearrangement links TRBV5-1 to TRBJ1-4; D gene unclear. The CDR3 runs to 21 residues. Germline V gives CDR1 SGHRS, CDR2 YFSETQ. V lost 0 bases and J 4 bases, leaving 28 bases between the germline ends. Written as DNA, the CDR3 is TGCGCCAGCAGCTTGGCCCTCACCGACACGGTACGGGTAGGGAATAATGAAAAACTGTTTTTT. Translation gives CASSLALTDTVRVGNNEKLFF.

The V call is TRBV6-6, the J call TRBJ1-2, with D unclear. Germline V CDR1 and CDR2: MNHNY, SVGAGI (reference sequence). The ends were cut back, 8 bases at V and 1 base at J, with 14 bases in the middle. This CDR3 contains 14 residues. Written as DNA, the CDR3 is TGTGCCAGCGAAGCGTCCACCCTTAACTATGGCTACACCTTC. This codes for CASEASTLNYGYTF.

CDR3 coding DNA: TGTGCCAGCAGTTTAGCGGGGGGGGAGGGCAATGAGCAGTTCTTC. Protein product: CASSLAGGEGNEQFF. The V call is TRBV27, the J call TRBJ2-1; 9 bases are a match to TRBD2. The CDR3 sequence is 15 residues long. Germline V gene lookup returns CDR1 MNHEY and CDR2 SMNVEV (reference sequence). The ends lost 2 bases at V and 6 bases at J; junction bases unmatched: 5.

The rearrangement links TRBV30 to TRBJ1-2, with 9 bases aligning to TRBD1. From germline, CDR1 is GTSNPN and CDR2 SVGIG (reference sequence). J was trimmed by 7 bases and V by 5 bases; bases with no gene match: 2. The CDR3 spans 11 residues. CDR3 sequence: CAWGQGPGYTF. CDR3 nucleotide sequence: TGTGCCTGGGGACAGGGGCCTGGCTACACCTTC.

This chain joins TRBV30 and TRBJ2-5; D ambiguous. The germline CDR1 and CDR2 sequences are GTSNPN and SVGIG (reference sequence). The CDR3 length is 13 residues. V lost 2 bases and J 1 base, leaving 8 bases between the germline ends. CDR3 DNA: TGTGCCTGGAGTAAGACACTCCAAGAGACCCAGTACTTC. Its protein product is CAWSKTLQETQYF.

The chain links TRBV28 to TRBJ1-5; D gene unclear. CDR3 length: 15 residues. V lost 5 bases and J lost 0, with 11 bases in between. Per the germline V gene, CDR1 is MDHEN and CDR2 is SYDVKM. This CDR3 reads CASSRAGDSNQPQHF. CDR3 nucleotides: TGTGCCAGCAGTAGGGCCGGGGATAGCAATCAGCCCCAGCATTTT.

The rearrangement joins TRBV9 to TRBJ1-2; no clear D. The CDR3 spans 14 residues. Trimming took off 4 bases at V and 8 bases at J, with 18 bases between the two ends. Germline V CDR1 and CDR2: SGDLS, YYNGEE. This CDR3 is CASSLLSETSGYTF. The CDR3 DNA reads TGTGCCAGCAGCCTACTTAGCGAGACGAGCGGCTACACCTTC. The full variable domain, its missing parts supplied by reference TRBV9 and TRBJ1-2, is DSGVTQTPKHLITATGQRVTLRCSPRSGDLSVYWYQQSLDQGLQFLIQYYNGEERAKGNILERFSAQQFPDLHSELNLSSLELGDSALYFCASSLLSETSGYTFGSGTRLTVV.

The genes are TRBV6-1 and TRBJ1-2; 10 bases are a match to TRBD1. The CDR3 is 14 residues long. With V trimmed by 6 bases and J by 3 bases, 4 bases remained unmatched. Germline loops: CDR1 MNHNS, CDR2 SASEGT. DNA for the CDR3: TGTGCCAGCAGCCCGACAGGGGGCTACTATGGCTACACCTTC. This sequence encodes CASSPTGGYYGYTF.

J is TRBJ1-5 and V is TRBV19; tentatively, D is TRBD1 (5 bases). The CDR3 is made up of 17 amino acids. The ends were cut back, 4 bases at V and 4 bases at J, with 20 bases in the middle. Germline V gene sequence: CDR1 LNHDA, CDR2 SQIVND (reference sequence). Here the CDR3 DNA reads TGTGCCAGTAGTAAAATGGGCCGGGGGTACGGGAATCAGCCCCAGCATTTT. Translated: CASSKMGRGYGNQPQHF.

The genes are TRBV5-4 and TRBJ2-1; perhaps TRBD2 as D (6 bases). Trimming stripped 1 base from V and 7 bases from J, with 12 bases between. The V gene's germline CDR1 is SGHNT and CDR2 YYREEE (reference sequence). The CDR3 has 14 residues. The CDR3 DNA is TGTGCCAGCAGCTTGCCCGGGAGCGGAAATGAGCAGTTCTTC. Protein product: CASSLPGSGNEQFF. Full variable domain (outside the CDR3, taken from reference TRBV5-4 and TRBJ2-1): ETGVTQSPTHLIKTRGQQVTLRCSSQSGHNTVSWYQQALGQGPQFIFQYYREEENGRGNFPPRFSGLQFPNYSSELNVNALELDDSALYLCASSLPGSGNEQFFGPGTRLTVL.

The chain carries TRBV9 and TRBJ2-1, with D possibly TRBD2 on 5 matching bases. V was trimmed by 0 bases and J by 9 bases, leaving 22 bases between them. The CDR3 length is 17 residues. Per germline, CDR1 SGDLS and CDR2 YYNGEE. CDR3 nucleotide sequence: TGTGCCAGCAGCGTAGCTACCCCCGGAGGAAGGGCTCCTGAGCAGTTCTTC. Protein: CASSVATPGGRAPEQFF.

Written as DNA, the CDR3 is TGTGCCAGTAGCCCGGACAGGGGGCTGGGAGGCTACACCTTC. It encodes CASSPDRGLGGYTF. This sequence joins TRBV19 and TRBJ1-2; TRBD1 matches 11 bases. The CDR3 has 14 residues. Germline loops: CDR1 LNHDA, CDR2 SQIVND (reference sequence). V shed 6 bases and J 8 bases; nucleotides not matched to a gene: 8.

This sequence joins TRBV7-3 and TRBJ2-6; tentatively, D is TRBD1 (5 bases). This CDR3 is 15 amino acids long. Germline lookup yields CDR1 SGHTA and CDR2 FQGTGA. The V end was cut by 3 bases, the J end by 3 bases, with 9 bases between. This CDR3 reads CASSFRGGGANVLTF. The CDR3 DNA is TGTGCCAGCAGCTTTAGGGGCGGTGGGGCCAACGTCCTGACTTTC.